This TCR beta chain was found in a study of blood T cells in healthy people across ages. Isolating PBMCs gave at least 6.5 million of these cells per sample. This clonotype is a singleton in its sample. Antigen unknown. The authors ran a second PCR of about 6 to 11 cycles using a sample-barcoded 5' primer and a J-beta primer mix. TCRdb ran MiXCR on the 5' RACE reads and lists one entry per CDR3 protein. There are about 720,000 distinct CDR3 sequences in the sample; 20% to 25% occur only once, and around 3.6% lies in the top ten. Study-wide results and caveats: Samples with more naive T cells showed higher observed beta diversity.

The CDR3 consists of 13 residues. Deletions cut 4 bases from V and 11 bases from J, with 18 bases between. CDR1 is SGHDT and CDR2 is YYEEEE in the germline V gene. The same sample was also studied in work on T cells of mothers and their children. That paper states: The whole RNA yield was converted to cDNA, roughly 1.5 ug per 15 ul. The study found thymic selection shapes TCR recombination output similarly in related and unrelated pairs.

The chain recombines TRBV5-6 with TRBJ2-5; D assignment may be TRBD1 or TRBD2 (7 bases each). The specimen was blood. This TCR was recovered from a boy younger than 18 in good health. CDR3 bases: TGTGCCAGCAGCCCCGGGACAGTGCGGGAGCAGTACTTC. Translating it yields CASSPGTVREQYF.